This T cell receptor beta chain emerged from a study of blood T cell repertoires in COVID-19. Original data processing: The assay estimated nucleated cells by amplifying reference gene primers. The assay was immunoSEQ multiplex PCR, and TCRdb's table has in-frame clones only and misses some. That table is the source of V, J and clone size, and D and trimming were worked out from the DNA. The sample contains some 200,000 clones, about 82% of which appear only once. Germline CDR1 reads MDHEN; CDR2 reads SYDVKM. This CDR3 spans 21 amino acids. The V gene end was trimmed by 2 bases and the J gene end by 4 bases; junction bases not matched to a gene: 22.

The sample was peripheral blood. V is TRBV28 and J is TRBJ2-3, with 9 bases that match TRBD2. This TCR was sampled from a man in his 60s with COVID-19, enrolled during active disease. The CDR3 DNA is TGTGCCAGCAGTTTACGCCTGGTGGTAGCGGGAGTTCGGGGGTTCGCAGATACGCAGTATTTT. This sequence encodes CASSLRLVVAGVRGFADTQYF.